This passage covers 18 T cell receptor beta chains from one sample sequenced in a study of cytomegalovirus exposure and HLA in healthy donors. PCR primers comprised 60 Vbeta and 13 Jbeta primers. Sequenced by immunoSEQ multiplex PCR; TCRdb stores in-frame clones only, minus some. Here the sample spans some 120,000 clones, around three quarters being singletons. The specimen was PBMCs. The receptors shown here come from a man between 18 and 35 years old in good health and CMV-seronegative.

The gene calls are TRBV29-1 and TRBJ2-7; weak D call: TRBD1 (8 bases). The CDR3 is made up of 15 amino acids. CDR1 is SQVTM, CDR2 ANQGSEA, per germline. V was clipped by 2 bases and J by 0 bases, with 14 bases between them. CDR3 nucleotide sequence: TGCAGCGTTGAAACAACAGGGGGGGCCTCCTACGAGCAGTACTTC. This codes for CSVETTGGASYEQYF.

The J gene is TRBJ2-2, the V gene TRBV4-1, with D perhaps matching TRBD1 (6 bases). Germline CDR1 MGHRA, CDR2 YSYEKL. This CDR3 has 17 amino acids. V was cut by 1 base and J by 2 bases, with 14 bases left in between. CDR3 amino acids: CASSQVRGRGNTGELFF. Here the CDR3 DNA reads TGCGCCAGCAGCCAAGTCAGGGGTAGGGGTAACACCGGGGAGCTGTTTTTT.

The chain employs TRBV28 and TRBJ2-1, with 10 bases matching TRBD2. With 8 bases clipped from V and 4 bases from J, the junction kept 5 bases outside the gene matches. There are 14 residues in the CDR3. Per germline, CDR1 MDHEN and CDR2 SYDVKM. The CDR3 reads CASVAGGLYNEQFF. DNA of the CDR3: TGTGCCAGCGTAGCGGGAGGACTATACAATGAGCAGTTCTTC.

The J gene is TRBJ2-7, the V gene TRBV4-3, with D possibly TRBD2 on 5 matching bases. The CDR3 length is 15 residues. In germline, CDR1 is LGHNA, CDR2 YSLEER. The ends were cut back, 5 bases at V and 2 bases at J, with 16 bases in the middle. The CDR3 protein is CASSTRSGLAYEQYF. In nucleotides, the CDR3 is TGCGCCAGCAGCACTCGAAGCGGATTAGCCTACGAGCAGTACTTC.

The chain employs TRBV11-2 and TRBJ1-6, with 8 bases lining up with TRBD1. Germline V lookup: CDR1 SGHAT, CDR2 FQNNGV. The CDR3 spans 18 residues. V lost 4 bases to trimming and J lost 2 bases; unmatched junction nucleotides: 10. In DNA, the CDR3 is TGTGCCAGCAGCTGGGTCGTACAGGGGGTTGCCTATAATTCACCCCTCCACTTT. Its protein is CASSWVVQGVAYNSPLHF. The full variable domain, with the rest looked up from reference TRBV11-2 and TRBJ1-6, is EAGVAQSPRYKIIEKRQSVAFWCNPISGHATLYWYQQILGQGPKLLIQFQNNGVVDDSQLPKDRFSAERLKGVDSTLKIQPAKLEDSAVYLCASSWVVQGVAYNSPLHFGNGTRLTVT.

This clone has more than one count but fewer than ten. CDR3 bases: TGTGCCTCAAACCCCGGGAATGAGCAGTTCTTC. It is translated as CASNPGNEQFF. The chain joins TRBV28 to TRBJ2-1; D remains ambiguous. The CDR3 has 11 amino acids. Trimming removed 11 bases at V and 7 bases at J, with 12 bases between. CDR1 is MDHEN and CDR2 is SYDVKM in the germline V gene.

The rearrangement links TRBV18 to TRBJ2-2; 10 nucleotides align to TRBD1. CDR1 is KGHSH and CDR2 is LQKENI in the germline V gene. Trimming at V came to 3 bases and at J to 1 base, leaving 5 bases not matched to a gene. CDR3 size: 17 residues. The CDR3 spells CASSPGQGTLNTGELFF. The CDR3 region has the DNA TGTGCCAGCTCACCGGGACAGGGGACGTTGAACACCGGGGAGCTGTTTTTT.

The chain couples TRBV7-3 to TRBJ2-5; 7 positions agree with TRBD2. The CDR3 runs 15 residues. CDR1 SGHTA and CDR2 FQGTGA come from the germline V gene. With 4 bases clipped from V and 7 bases from J, the junction kept 12 bases outside the gene matches. This CDR3 reads CASSSAAGRAGTQYF. As DNA, the CDR3 is TGTGCCAGCAGCTCGGCAGCGGGGCGGGCAGGGACCCAGTACTTC.

The chain carries TRBV28 and TRBJ1-6; D might be TRBD1 (5 bases). Germline V lookup: CDR1 MDHEN, CDR2 SYDVKM. The V end was cut by 6 bases, the J end by 9 bases, with 9 bases between. CDR3 length: 12 amino acids. The CDR3 DNA sequence: TGTGCCAGCAGCCGCAGGGTTTCACCCCTCCACTTT. This encodes CASSRRVSPLHF.

This clone was observed a few times. The V call is TRBV28, the J call TRBJ1-4; a possible D gene is TRBD1 (5 bases). Trimming cost V 2 bases and J 7 bases, with 11 bases left between them. This CDR3 contains 14 residues. In germline, CDR1 is MDHEN, CDR2 SYDVKM. In DNA, the CDR3 is TGTGCCAGCAGTTTAAAGCAGGGAGGTGAAAAACTGTTTTTT. Residues: CASSLKQGGEKLFF.

This chain links TRBV5-4 with TRBJ2-7; D might be TRBD2 (6 bases). The CDR3 length is 13 residues. Trimming removed 2 bases from V and 3 bases from J, with 9 bases in between. The germline CDR1 and CDR2 sequences are SGHNT and YYREEE (reference sequence). As DNA, the CDR3 is TGTGCCAGCAGCTTTCGGGGGAGCTACGAGCAGTACGTC. Its translation is CASSFRGSYEQYV.

The V gene is TRBV18, the J gene TRBJ2-7; the D is unclear. The CDR3 spans 14 residues. V gave up 4 bases and J gave up 3 bases, with 13 bases separating them. The germline V gene encodes CDR1 KGHSH and CDR2 LQKENI. CDR3 bases: TGTGCCAGCTCACGTGGGAAGGCAGACTACGAGCAGTACGTC. Encoded protein: CASSRGKADYEQYV.

This clone was recorded many times. This sequence joins TRBV19 and TRBJ2-1, with D maybe TRBD2 (5 bases). Germline V gene sequence: CDR1 LNHDA, CDR2 SQIVND (reference sequence). This CDR3 spans 16 amino acids. Trimming stripped 1 base from V and 2 bases from J, with 12 bases between. This CDR3 is CASSIVVRAPYNEQFF. The CDR3 coding sequence is TGTGCCAGTAGTATAGTAGTGCGGGCCCCCTACAATGAGCAGTTCTTC.

The V and J genes are TRBV5-1 and TRBJ1-2, with 7 bases identical to TRBD1. Germline V gene lookup returns CDR1 SGHRS and CDR2 YFSETQ. The CDR3 totals 16 residues. V was pared by 4 bases and J by 10 bases, with 19 bases of the junction left unmatched. CDR3 protein: CASSPGTADNSGIYTF. The CDR3 DNA reads as TGCGCCAGCAGCCCAGGGACAGCCGATAATTCGGGTATCTACACCTTC.

The chain employs TRBV6-1 and TRBJ1-5; TRBD1 might be the D (6 bases). The CDR3 sequence is 16 residues long. The germline CDR1 and CDR2 sequences are MNHNS and SASEGT. Trimming took 1 base from V and 0 from J, leaving 10 bases between them. The CDR3 loop is CASSEGQGYSNQPQHF. Here the CDR3 DNA reads TGTGCCAGCAGTGAAGGGCAGGGGTATAGCAATCAGCCCCAGCATTTT.

The chain links TRBV30 to TRBJ2-7; the D is unclear. The CDR3 is 13 amino acids. The germline V and J ends were trimmed by 0 bases and 9 bases, with 15 bases remaining between them. CDR1 is GTSNPN, CDR2 SVGIG, per germline (reference sequence). The CDR3 loop reads CAWSVGTARGQYV. CDR3 DNA sequence: TGTGCCTGGAGTGTTGGCACCGCCCGAGGGCAGTACGTC.

V and J are TRBV5-1 and TRBJ2-5, with 7 positions matching TRBD1. From germline, CDR1 is SGHRS and CDR2 YFSETQ. V gave up 6 bases and J gave up 5 bases; unmatched junction bases: 7. CDR3 length equals 13 residues. CDR3 sequence: CASKRADRETQYF. CDR3 DNA: TGCGCCAGCAAACGGGCGGACAGGGAGACCCAGTACTTC.

This clone was recorded only once. V gene TRBV9 combines with J gene TRBJ1-2; 7 positions agree with TRBD1. V trimming: 3 bases; J trimming: 4 bases; junction bases outside the gene matches: 3. The CDR3 totals 13 residues. From germline, CDR1 is SGDLS and CDR2 YYNGEE. The CDR3 loop is CASSGGTAYGYTF. The CDR3 DNA reads as TGTGCCAGCAGCGGTGGGACAGCCTATGGCTACACCTTC.